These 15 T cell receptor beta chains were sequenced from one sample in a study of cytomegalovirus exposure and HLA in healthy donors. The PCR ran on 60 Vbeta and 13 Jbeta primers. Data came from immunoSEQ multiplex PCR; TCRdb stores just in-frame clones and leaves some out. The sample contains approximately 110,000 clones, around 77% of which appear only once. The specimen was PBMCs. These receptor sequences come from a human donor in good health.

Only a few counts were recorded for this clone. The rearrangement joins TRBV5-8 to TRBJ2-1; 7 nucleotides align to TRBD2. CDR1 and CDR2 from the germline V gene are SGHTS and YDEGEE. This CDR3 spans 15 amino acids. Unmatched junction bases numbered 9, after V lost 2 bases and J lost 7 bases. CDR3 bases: TGTGCCAGCAGCTTACGAGGGAGGGCCCGGAATGAGCAGTTCTTC. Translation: CASSLRGRARNEQFF.

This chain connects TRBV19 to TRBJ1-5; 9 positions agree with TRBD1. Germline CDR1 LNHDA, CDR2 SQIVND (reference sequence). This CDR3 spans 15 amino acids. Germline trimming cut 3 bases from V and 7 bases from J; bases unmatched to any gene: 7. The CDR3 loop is CASSIWGTGQQPQHF. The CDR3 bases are TGTGCCAGTAGTATTTGGGGGACAGGGCAGCAGCCCCAGCATTTT.

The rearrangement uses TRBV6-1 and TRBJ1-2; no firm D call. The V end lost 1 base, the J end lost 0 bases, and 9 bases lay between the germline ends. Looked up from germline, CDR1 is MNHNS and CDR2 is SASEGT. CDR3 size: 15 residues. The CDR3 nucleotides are TGTGCCAGCAGTGAAGAGGCCAGCGCTAACTATGGCTACACCTTC. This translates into CASSEEASANYGYTF.

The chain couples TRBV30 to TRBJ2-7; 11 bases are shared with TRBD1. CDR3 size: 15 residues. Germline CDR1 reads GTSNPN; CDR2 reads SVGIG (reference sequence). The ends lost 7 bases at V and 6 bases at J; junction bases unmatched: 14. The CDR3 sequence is CASSGTGGGESEQYF. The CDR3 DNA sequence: TGTGCCTCCTCCGGGACAGGGGGGGGAGAGAGCGAGCAGTACTTC.

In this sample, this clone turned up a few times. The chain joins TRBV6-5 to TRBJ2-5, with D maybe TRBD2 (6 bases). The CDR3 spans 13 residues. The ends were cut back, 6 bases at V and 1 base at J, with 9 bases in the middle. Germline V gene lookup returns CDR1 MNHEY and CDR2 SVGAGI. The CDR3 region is CASRSSGQETQYF. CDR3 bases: TGTGCCAGCAGGAGTAGCGGCCAAGAGACCCAGTACTTC.

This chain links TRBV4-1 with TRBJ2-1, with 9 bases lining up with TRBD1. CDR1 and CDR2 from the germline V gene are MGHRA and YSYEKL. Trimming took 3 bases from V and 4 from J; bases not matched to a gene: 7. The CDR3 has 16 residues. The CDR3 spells CASSQSGTGLYNEQFF. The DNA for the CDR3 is TGCGCCAGCAGCCAGTCCGGGACAGGGTTATACAATGAGCAGTTCTTC.

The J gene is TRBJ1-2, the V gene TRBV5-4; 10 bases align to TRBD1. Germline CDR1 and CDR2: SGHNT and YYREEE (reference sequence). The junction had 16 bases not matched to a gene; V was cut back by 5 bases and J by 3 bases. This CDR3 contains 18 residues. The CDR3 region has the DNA TGTGCCAGCAGAAAATTGGCCGGGACAGGGGTAATTGACTATGGCTACACCTTC. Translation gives CASRKLAGTGVIDYGYTF.

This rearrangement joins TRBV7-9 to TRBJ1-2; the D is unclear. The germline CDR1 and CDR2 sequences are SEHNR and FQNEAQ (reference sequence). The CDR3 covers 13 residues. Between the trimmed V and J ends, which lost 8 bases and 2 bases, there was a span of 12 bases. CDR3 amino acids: CASRREGNYGYTF. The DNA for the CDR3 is TGTGCCAGCCGGCGGGAGGGAAACTATGGCTACACCTTC.

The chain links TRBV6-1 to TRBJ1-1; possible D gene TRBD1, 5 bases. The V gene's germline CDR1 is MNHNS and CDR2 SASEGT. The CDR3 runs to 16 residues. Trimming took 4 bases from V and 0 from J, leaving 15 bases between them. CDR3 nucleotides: TGTGCCAGCAGTGTCAACCTTCAAGGGGTGAACACTGAAGCTTTCTTT. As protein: CASSVNLQGVNTEAFF.

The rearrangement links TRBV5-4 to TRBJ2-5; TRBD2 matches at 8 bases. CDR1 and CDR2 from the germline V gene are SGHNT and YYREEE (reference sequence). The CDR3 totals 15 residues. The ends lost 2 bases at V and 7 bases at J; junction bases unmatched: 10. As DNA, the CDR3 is TGTGCCAGCAGCTTACCCACGGGGGGGAGTGGGACCCAGTACTTC. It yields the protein CASSLPTGGSGTQYF.

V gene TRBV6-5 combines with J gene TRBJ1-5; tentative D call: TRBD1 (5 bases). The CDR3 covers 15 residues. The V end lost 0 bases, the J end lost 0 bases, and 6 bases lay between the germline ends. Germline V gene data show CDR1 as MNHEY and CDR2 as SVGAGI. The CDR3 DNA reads TGTGCCAGCAGTTACTCAGGGGATAGCAATCAGCCCCAGCATTTT. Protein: CASSYSGDSNQPQHF.

CDR3 in DNA: TGTGCCAGCAGCTGGGGGATAGCGGGAGGGATGGGTTATGAGCAGTTCTTC. Translation: CASSWGIAGGMGYEQFF. The rearrangement links TRBV5-6 to TRBJ2-1, with 11 bases aligning to TRBD2. The CDR3 covers 17 residues. The germline V gene has CDR1 SGHDT and CDR2 YYEEEE. V gave up 3 bases and J gave up 8 bases; unmatched junction bases: 13.

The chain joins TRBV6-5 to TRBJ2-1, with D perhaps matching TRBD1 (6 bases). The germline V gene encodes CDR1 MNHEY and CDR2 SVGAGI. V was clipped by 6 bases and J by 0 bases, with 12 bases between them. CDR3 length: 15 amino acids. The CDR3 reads CASRPGQTSYNEQFF. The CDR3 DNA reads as TGTGCCAGCAGACCCGGACAGACCTCCTACAATGAGCAGTTCTTC.

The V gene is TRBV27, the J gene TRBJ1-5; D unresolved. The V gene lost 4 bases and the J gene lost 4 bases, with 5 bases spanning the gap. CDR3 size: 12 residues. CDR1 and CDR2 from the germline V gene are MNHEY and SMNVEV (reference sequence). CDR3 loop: CASSSGNQPQHF. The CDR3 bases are TGTGCCAGCAGTTCAGGAAATCAGCCCCAGCATTTT.

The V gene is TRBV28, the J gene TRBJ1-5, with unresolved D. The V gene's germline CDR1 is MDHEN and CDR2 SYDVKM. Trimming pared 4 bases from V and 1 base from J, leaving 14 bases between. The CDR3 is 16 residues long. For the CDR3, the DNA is TGTGCCAGCAGTTCCCACCGGGCGGGGAGCAATCAGCCCCAGCATTTT. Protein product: CASSSHRAGSNQPQHF.